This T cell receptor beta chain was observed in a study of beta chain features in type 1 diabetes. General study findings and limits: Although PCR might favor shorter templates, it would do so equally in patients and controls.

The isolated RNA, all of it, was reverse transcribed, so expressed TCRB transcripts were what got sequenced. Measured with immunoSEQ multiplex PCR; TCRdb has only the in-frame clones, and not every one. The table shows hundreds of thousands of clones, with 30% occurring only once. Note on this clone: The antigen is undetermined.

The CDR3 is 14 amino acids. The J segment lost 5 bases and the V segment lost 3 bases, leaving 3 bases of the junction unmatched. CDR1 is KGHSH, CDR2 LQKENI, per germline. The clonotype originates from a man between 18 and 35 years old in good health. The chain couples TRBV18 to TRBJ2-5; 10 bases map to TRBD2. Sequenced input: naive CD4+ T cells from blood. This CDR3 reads CASSPVAGGETQYF. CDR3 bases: TGTGCCAGCTCACCCGTAGCGGGAGGCGAGACCCAGTACTTC.